The T cell receptor beta chain described here comes from a study of T cell responses to AZD1222 COVID-19 vaccine. Per germline, CDR1 SGHRS and CDR2 YFSETQ. This CDR3 has 15 residues. Deletions cut 4 bases from V and 0 bases from J, with 13 bases between. Assay used: immunoSEQ multiplex PCR; TCRdb lists only in-frame clones, some missing. The sample includes approximately 130,000 clones, around 83% of them seen just once. This sample comprised peripheral blood, obtained 28 days after the second AZD1222 dose. The chain combines TRBV5-1 with TRBJ1-1; no firm D call. The receptor comes from an adult who received the AZD1222 COVID-19 vaccine. The CDR3 DNA follows: TGCGCCAGCAGCCCCTCCCCACCCCTGAACACTGAAGCTTTCTTT. Its translation: CASSPSPPLNTEAFF.